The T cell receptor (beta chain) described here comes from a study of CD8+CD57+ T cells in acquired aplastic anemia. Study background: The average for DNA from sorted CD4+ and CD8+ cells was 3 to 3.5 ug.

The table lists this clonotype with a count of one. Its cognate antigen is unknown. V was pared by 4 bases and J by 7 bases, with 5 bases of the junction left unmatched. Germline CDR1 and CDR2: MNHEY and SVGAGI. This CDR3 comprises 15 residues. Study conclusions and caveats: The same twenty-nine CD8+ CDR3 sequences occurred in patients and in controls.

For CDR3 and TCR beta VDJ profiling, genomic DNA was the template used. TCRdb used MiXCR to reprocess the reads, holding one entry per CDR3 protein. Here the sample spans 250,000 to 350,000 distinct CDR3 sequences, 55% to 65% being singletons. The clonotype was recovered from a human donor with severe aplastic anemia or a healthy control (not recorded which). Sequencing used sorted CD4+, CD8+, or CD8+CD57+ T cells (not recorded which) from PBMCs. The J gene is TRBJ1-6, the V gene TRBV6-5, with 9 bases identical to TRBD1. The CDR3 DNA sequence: TGTGCCAGCAGTTTAGGGACAGGGCTGAATTCACCCCTCCACTTT. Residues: CASSLGTGLNSPLHF.